This T cell receptor beta chain came from a study of OX40 agonist ivuxolimab in advanced cancers. Turning to the study itself: Every 2 weeks, patients received ivuxolimab intravenously, dosed at 0.01 to 10 mg/kg. Three partial responders included one hepatocellular carcinoma patient and two cutaneous melanoma patients.

About this clone: Its antigen is not identified.

Notes on the study in general: Expanded peripheral T-cell antigen specificity went undetermined.

TCRdb keeps only in-frame clones here, not all; method: immunoSEQ multiplex PCR. This sample yields around 64,000 clones, of which 80% to 85% are seen a single time; roughly 8% belongs to the top ten. The CDR3 spans 14 residues. V dropped 7 bases and J dropped 6; count of bases not matched to a gene: 13. CDR1 is SQVTM and CDR2 is ANQGSEA in the germline V gene. The V and J genes are TRBV29-1 and TRBJ1-1; 8 bases line up with TRBD1. The sequence came from an adult with an advanced solid tumor such as melanoma, head and neck, liver or kidney cancer. The starting material was CD4+ or CD8+ T cells sorted from blood, obtained in a trial of the OX40 agonist ivuxolimab. The CDR3 bases are TGCAGCGCCGAATCCGACAGGGGAGGCGCTGAAGCTTTCTTT. Translating gives CSAESDRGGAEAFF.